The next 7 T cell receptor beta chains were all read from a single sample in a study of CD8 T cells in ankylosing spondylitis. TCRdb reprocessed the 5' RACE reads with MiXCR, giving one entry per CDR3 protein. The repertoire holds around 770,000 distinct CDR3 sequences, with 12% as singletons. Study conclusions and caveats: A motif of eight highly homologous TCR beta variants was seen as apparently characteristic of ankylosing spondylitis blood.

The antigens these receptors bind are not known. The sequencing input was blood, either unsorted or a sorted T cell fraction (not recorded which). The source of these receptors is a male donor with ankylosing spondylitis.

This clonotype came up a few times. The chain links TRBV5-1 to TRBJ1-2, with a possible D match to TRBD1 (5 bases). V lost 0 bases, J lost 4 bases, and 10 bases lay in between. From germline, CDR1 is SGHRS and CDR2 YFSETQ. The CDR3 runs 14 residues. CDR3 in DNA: TGCGCCAGCAGCTTGGGGGGACGCCCCTATGGCTACACCTTC. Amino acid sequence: CASSLGGRPYGYTF. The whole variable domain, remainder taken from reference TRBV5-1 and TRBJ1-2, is KAGVTQTPRYLIKTRGQQVTLSCSPISGHRSVSWYQQTPGQGLQFLFEYFSETQRNKGNFPGRFSGRQFSNSRSEMNVSTLELGDSALYLCASSLGGRPYGYTFGSGTRLTVV.

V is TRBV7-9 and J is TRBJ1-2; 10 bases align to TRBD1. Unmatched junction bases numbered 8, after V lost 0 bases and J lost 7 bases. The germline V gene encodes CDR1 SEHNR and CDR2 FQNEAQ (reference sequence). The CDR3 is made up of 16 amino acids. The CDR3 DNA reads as TGTGCCAGCAGCTTAGCCGGGACAGGGGATATGGTTGGCTACACCTTC. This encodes CASSLAGTGDMVGYTF. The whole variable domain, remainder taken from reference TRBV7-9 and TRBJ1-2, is DTGVSQNPRHKITKRGQNVTFRCDPISEHNRLYWYRQTLGQGPEFLTYFQNEAQLEKSRLLSDRFSAERPKGSFSTLEIQRTEQGDSAMYLCASSLAGTGDMVGYTFGSGTRLTVV.

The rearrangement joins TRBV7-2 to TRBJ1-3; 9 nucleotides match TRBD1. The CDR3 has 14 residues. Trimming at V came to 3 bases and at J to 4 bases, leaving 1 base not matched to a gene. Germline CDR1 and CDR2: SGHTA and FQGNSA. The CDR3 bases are TGTGCCAGCAGCTTTGGGACAGGGGGAAACACCATATATTTT. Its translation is CASSFGTGGNTIYF. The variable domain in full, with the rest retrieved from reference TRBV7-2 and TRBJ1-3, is GAGVSQSPSNKVTEKGKDVELRCDPISGHTALYWYRQSLGQGLEFLIYFQGNSAPDKSGLPSDRFSAERTGGSVSTLTIQRTQQEDSAVYLCASSFGTGGNTIYFGEGSWLTVV.

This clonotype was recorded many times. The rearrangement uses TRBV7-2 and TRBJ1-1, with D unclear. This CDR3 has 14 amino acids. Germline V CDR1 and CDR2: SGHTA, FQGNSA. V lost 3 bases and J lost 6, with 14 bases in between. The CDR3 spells CASSFTVRNSEAFF. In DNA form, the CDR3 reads TGTGCCAGCAGCTTCACCGTCAGAAATTCTGAAGCTTTCTTT.

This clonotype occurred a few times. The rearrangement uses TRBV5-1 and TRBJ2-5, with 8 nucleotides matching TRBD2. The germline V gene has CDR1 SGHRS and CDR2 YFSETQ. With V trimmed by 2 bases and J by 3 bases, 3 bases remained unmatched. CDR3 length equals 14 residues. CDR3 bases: TGCGCCAGCAGCTTACTAGCGGAGAAAGAGACCCAGTACTTC. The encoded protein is CASSLLAEKETQYF.

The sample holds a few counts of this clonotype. The CDR3 here is CASRINRGNEQYF. The CDR3 nucleotides read TGTGCCAGCAGGATAAACAGGGGGAACGAGCAGTACTTC. The gene calls are TRBV6-6 and TRBJ2-7; 8 nucleotides agree with TRBD1. Germline values: CDR1 MNHNY, CDR2 SVGAGI (reference sequence). The V and J ends lost 6 bases and 5 bases, in that order; junction bases with no gene match: 6. This CDR3 has 13 residues.

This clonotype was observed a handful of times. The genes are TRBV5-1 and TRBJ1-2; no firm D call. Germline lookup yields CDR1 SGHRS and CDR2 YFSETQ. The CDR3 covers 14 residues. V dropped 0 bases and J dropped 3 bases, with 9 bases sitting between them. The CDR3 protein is CASSLGFGDYGYTF. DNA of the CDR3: TGCGCCAGCAGCTTGGGGTTCGGAGACTATGGCTACACCTTC. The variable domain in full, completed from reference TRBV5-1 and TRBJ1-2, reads KAGVTQTPRYLIKTRGQQVTLSCSPISGHRSVSWYQQTPGQGLQFLFEYFSETQRNKGNFPGRFSGRQFSNSRSEMNVSTLELGDSALYLCASSLGFGDYGYTFGSGTRLTVV.